Detailed here is one T cell receptor beta chain. Antigen unknown. The sample comes from a study of post-analysis software for immune sequencing data. Background on the study: Clinical courses comprised relapsing-remitting, secondary progressive and progressive-relapsing multiple sclerosis.

Findings and caveats of the study: There was significantly lower normalized Chao1 diversity in multiple sclerosis patients than in controls. Samples from one preparation batch, clustered by F measure, grouped strongly together. The five TRBV segments detected at higher frequency in patients than in controls included TRBV5-6, TRBV5-1 and TRBV20-1.

This CDR3 spans 18 amino acids. Germline V gene data show CDR1 as MNHEY and CDR2 as SVGAGI. Trimming at V came to 2 bases and at J to 5 bases, leaving 12 bases not matched to a gene. Prepared TCR beta cDNA libraries contained unique molecular identifiers. Yield was some 540,000 cDNA molecules from approximately 0.91 to 9.4 million T cells. TCRdb reprocessed the PCR reads with MiXCR, giving one entry per CDR3 protein. The data show about 400,000 distinct CDR3 sequences, with less than 40% seen just once and 10% to 15% held by the top ten. This chain joins TRBV6-5 and TRBJ1-6, with 7 bases aligning to TRBD1. The receptor's source is a girl between 10 and 17 years old with multiple sclerosis. The sequenced sample was blood. The CDR3 loop reads CASSYNRGAIGDNSPLHF. CDR3 coding DNA: TGTGCCAGCAGTTACAACAGGGGAGCGATAGGGGATAATTCACCCCTCCACTTT.